Presented here are 21 T cell receptor beta chains from one specimen sequenced in a study of T cells after yellow fever vaccination. Via MiXCR, TCRdb re-called the 5' RACE reads, giving one row per CDR3 protein. The profile shows 500,000 to 650,000 distinct CDR3 sequences, 10% to 15% of them singletons. The source material was PBMCs, sampled on the day of the yellow fever booster vaccination. The receptors derive from a man between 25 and 39 years old who received the YFV17D yellow fever vaccine.

The chain combines TRBV9 with TRBJ2-3; D remains ambiguous. From germline, CDR1 is SGDLS and CDR2 YYNGEE. Between the trimmed V and J ends, which lost 0 bases and 2 bases, there was a span of 13 bases. CDR3 size: 16 residues. Written as DNA, the CDR3 is TGTGCCAGCAGCGTAGGTCGAACAGTACCCACAGATACGCAGTATTTT. Protein: CASSVGRTVPTDTQYF.

This clonotype was seen more than once but under ten times. CDR3 sequence: CASSGGQVTEAFF. CDR3 nucleotide sequence: TGTGCCAGCAGCGGCGGACAGGTCACTGAAGCTTTCTTT. This sequence joins TRBV9 and TRBJ1-1; 7 bases match TRBD1. The CDR3 has 13 residues. Germline V gene sequence: CDR1 SGDLS, CDR2 YYNGEE. V dropped 3 bases and J dropped 4; count of bases not matched to a gene: 3.

The rearrangement uses TRBV7-2 and TRBJ1-2, with D uncertain. Germline V gene lookup returns CDR1 SGHTA and CDR2 FQGNSA. The CDR3 runs 16 residues. V lost 0 bases, J lost 4 bases, and 15 bases lay in between. The CDR3 sequence: CASSLAVSAGLYGYTF. Written as DNA, the CDR3 is TGTGCCAGCAGCTTAGCTGTTAGTGCGGGCCTCTATGGCTACACCTTC. The full variable domain, with the rest looked up from reference TRBV7-2 and TRBJ1-2, is GAGVSQSPSNKVTEKGKDVELRCDPISGHTALYWYRQSLGQGLEFLIYFQGNSAPDKSGLPSDRFSAERTGGSVSTLTIQRTQQEDSAVYLCASSLAVSAGLYGYTFGSGTRLTVV.

This clonotype was counted ten times or more. The chain couples TRBV20-1 to TRBJ2-5; TRBD2 matches 7 bases. Germline CDR1 and CDR2: DFQATT and SNEGSKA (reference sequence). The CDR3 has 13 residues. V was pared by 6 bases and J by 1 base, with 5 bases of the junction left unmatched. The DNA of the CDR3 is TGCAGTGCAACCGGGACTACCCAAGAGACCCAGTACTTC. Protein product: CSATGTTQETQYF.

The chain joins TRBV9 to TRBJ2-7; 7 bases match TRBD2. V was clipped by 3 bases and J by 6 bases; unmatched bases: 3. The CDR3 is 12 residues long. Germline-derived CDR1 and CDR2 are SGDLS and YYNGEE. In nucleotides, the CDR3 is TGTGCCAGCAGCGGGCTAGCGGCCGAGCAGTACTTC. Amino acids: CASSGLAAEQYF.

This clonotype was seen ten or more times. The genes are TRBV18 and TRBJ2-1; 11 positions agree with TRBD2. CDR1 is KGHSH and CDR2 is LQKENI in the germline V gene. The CDR3 loop spans 14 amino acids. Trimming removed 8 bases from V and 5 bases from J; junction bases left unmatched: 5. Written as DNA, the CDR3 is TGTGCCAGCGTTCCGGGACTAGCGGACAATGAGCAGTTCTTC. Translating it yields CASVPGLADNEQFF.

This clonotype was picked up many times. The V and J genes are TRBV27 and TRBJ2-7, with 9 bases matching TRBD1. After removal of 6 bases from V and 3 bases from J, the junction contained 9 bases not matched to a gene. The CDR3 extends over 15 amino acids. Germline V gene lookup returns CDR1 MNHEY and CDR2 SMNVEV (reference sequence). The CDR3 DNA follows: TGTGCCAGCAGCCCTCTGGAGACAGGGGGCTACGAGCAGTACTTC. Amino acid sequence: CASSPLETGGYEQYF.

There are a few counts of this clonotype. The gene calls are TRBV6-6 and TRBJ1-5; D unresolved. Per germline, CDR1 MNHNY and CDR2 SVGAGI (reference sequence). The V and J ends lost 6 bases and 4 bases respectively, with 10 bases between them. The CDR3 runs 13 residues. The CDR3 nucleotides are TGTGCCAGCAGCGGTGATGGAAATCAGCCCCAGCATTTT. This translates into CASSGDGNQPQHF.

The table lists this clonotype with a few counts. This chain links TRBV12-3 or TRBV12-4 with TRBJ2-7; no definite D call. CDR3 size: 12 residues. V lost 3 bases and J 6 bases, leaving 9 bases between the germline ends. This CDR3 is CASSLNSLEQYF. DNA of the CDR3: TGTGCCAGCAGTTTGAACTCCCTCGAGCAGTACTTC.

This clonotype was observed at least ten times. The chain couples TRBV12-3 or TRBV12-4 to TRBJ2-2; D remains ambiguous. The CDR3 runs 12 residues. V shed 2 bases and J shed 6 bases, with 4 bases lying between them. CDR3 sequence (DNA): TGTGCCAGCAGTTTATCAGCCGGGGAGCTGTTTTTT. As protein: CASSLSAGELFF.

The chain joins TRBV23-1 to TRBJ2-1, with D unresolved. TRBV23-1 is designated an ORF whose function remains uncertain. The germline V and J ends were trimmed by 0 bases and 6 bases, with 9 bases remaining between them. The CDR3 loop spans 14 amino acids. The CDR3 is CASSQSFEGNEQFF. The DNA of the CDR3 is TGCGCCAGCAGTCAATCGTTCGAAGGCAATGAGCAGTTCTTC.

This rearrangement joins TRBV6-1 to TRBJ2-4; TRBD1 aligns across 10 bases. The CDR3 has 16 amino acids. Germline V gene sequence: CDR1 MNHNS, CDR2 SASEGT. V was pared by 6 bases and J by 6 bases, with 11 bases of the junction left unmatched. Here the CDR3 DNA reads TGTGCCAGCAGCCATGGGGGGACAGGGGCGGGAAACATTCAGTACTTC. Its protein is CASSHGGTGAGNIQYF.

As DNA, the CDR3 is TGTGCCAGCAGCCACGGACGGACTAATAGCAATCAGCCCCAGCATTTT. It is translated as CASSHGRTNSNQPQHF. The J gene is TRBJ1-5, the V gene TRBV6-1; no firm D call. With 6 bases removed from V and 0 bases from J, the gap between germline ends came to 15 bases. Germline-derived CDR1 and CDR2 are MNHNS and SASEGT. The CDR3 has 16 residues.

The chain employs TRBV7-2 and TRBJ2-1; D might be TRBD1 or TRBD2, each matching 5 bases. Trimming took 2 bases from V and 11 from J, leaving 16 bases between them. The germline V gene encodes CDR1 SGHTA and CDR2 FQGNSA. This CDR3 spans 14 amino acids. As DNA, the CDR3 is TGTGCCAGCAGCTTATATACCGCCCAGGGACAGCAGTTCTTC. Amino acid sequence: CASSLYTAQGQQFF.

This chain links TRBV20-1 with TRBJ2-5; 7 nucleotides agree with TRBD1. This CDR3 spans 16 amino acids. CDR1 DFQATT and CDR2 SNEGSKA come from the germline V gene (reference sequence). With 3 bases clipped from V and 1 base from J, the junction kept 11 bases outside the gene matches. The CDR3 loop reads CSARDRKNTLQETQYF. CDR3 bases: TGCAGTGCTAGGGACAGGAAAAACACACTCCAAGAGACCCAGTACTTC.

For this clonotype: Germline and junction disagree at one end, which may indicate a read error. V gene TRBV19 combines with J gene TRBJ1-5, with 8 positions matching TRBD1. The CDR3 has 11 amino acids. Germline loops: CDR1 LNHDA, CDR2 SQIVND (reference sequence). The CDR3: CASSASGQATF. The CDR3 DNA follows: TGTGCCAGTAGTGCCTCGGGACAGGCTACTTTT.

This clonotype was detected only a few times. CDR3 DNA sequence: TGTGCCAGCATGCGAGGGGGCGCTGAAGCTTTCTTT. Its protein is CASMRGGAEAFF. The chain recombines TRBV12-3 or TRBV12-4 with TRBJ1-1, with 7 bases lining up with TRBD1. J was trimmed by 6 bases and V by 7 bases; bases with no gene match: 5. This CDR3 is built from 12 residues.

This clonotype was found a few times. This sequence joins TRBV5-5 and TRBJ2-1; 7 bases map to TRBD2. J lost 4 bases, V lost 0 bases, and 4 bases had no gene match. Germline V gene lookup returns CDR1 SGHKS and CDR2 YYEKEE (reference sequence). The CDR3 is 15 amino acids. CDR3: CASSLVSGLYNEQFF. CDR3 DNA: TGTGCCAGCAGCTTGGTTAGCGGGCTTTACAATGAGCAGTTCTTC.

This chain links TRBV5-1 with TRBJ2-7, with D tentatively TRBD1 (6 bases). The CDR3 sequence is 13 residues long. CDR1 is SGHRS, CDR2 YFSETQ, per germline. Trimming pared 3 bases from V and 0 bases from J, leaving 7 bases between. DNA of the CDR3: TGCGCCAGCAGCTACAGGGCCTCCTACGAGCAGTACTTC. Translating gives CASSYRASYEQYF.

Only a few counts were recorded for this clonotype. This chain links TRBV24-1 with TRBJ2-2, with no clear D. The CDR3 extends over 12 amino acids. Germline V gene lookup returns CDR1 KGHDR and CDR2 SFDVKD. V lost 6 bases and J 6 bases, leaving 7 bases between the germline ends. CDR3 in amino acids: CATSQSSGELFF. The CDR3, as DNA: TGTGCCACCAGTCAGAGCTCCGGGGAGCTGTTTTTT.

This clonotype came up a few times. The V call is TRBV6-2 or TRBV6-3, the J call TRBJ2-1, with D perhaps TRBD1 or TRBD2 (5 bases each). The CDR3 spans 15 residues. The germline V and J ends were trimmed by 7 bases and 0 bases, with 13 bases remaining between them. Germline CDR1 reads MNHEY; CDR2 reads SVGEGT. CDR3 sequence (DNA): TGTGCCAGCACAGACCGGGGACGCTCCTACAATGAGCAGTTCTTC. Its translation is CASTDRGRSYNEQFF.